This TCR beta chain came from a study of neurological immune-mediated disorders. Study-level points and caveats: None of the CDR3 amino acid sequences of expanded clones recurred across subjects, suggesting private repertoires in all groups.

From germline, CDR1 is SQVTM and CDR2 ANQGSEA. V dropped 7 bases and J dropped 1 base, with 10 bases sitting between them. This CDR3 has 12 amino acids. The sample holds many counts of this clonotype. No antigen is known for it. Among the participants, healthy controls were blood bank volunteers in Maryland, USA. Stored at -80 C, 2 million PBMCs were the source of the unsorted libraries. It was by 5'RACE with 10-nucleotide random UMIs that the cDNA was made. TCRdb itself ran the 5' RACE reads through MiXCR, one entry per CDR3 protein. The profile shows under 50,000 distinct CDR3 sequences, about 26% of them singletons.

Sequenced sample: PBMCs. The TCR originated in a woman aged 70-85 years in good health. The V gene is TRBV29-1, the J gene TRBJ1-1; D uncertain. For the CDR3, the DNA is TGCAGCGCCGAACACGAGAACACTGAAGCTTTCTTT. It encodes CSAEHENTEAFF.